The T cell receptor (beta chain) under discussion was sequenced for a study of early T cells in non-severe SARS-CoV-2 infection. After removal of 7 bases from V and 6 bases from J, the junction contained 9 bases not matched to a gene. Germline V lookup: CDR1 SQVTM, CDR2 ANQGSEA. The CDR3 is 12 amino acids. One entry per CDR3 protein results from TCRdb running MiXCR on the 5' RACE reads. The sample records approximately 84,000 distinct CDR3 sequences, 15% being singletons. Sequenced material: whole blood. The sequence derives from an adult who was a healthcare worker with PCR-confirmed SARS-CoV-2 infection or an uninfected control (not recorded which). The rearrangement joins TRBV29-1 to TRBJ2-7; TRBD1 matches at 7 bases. The CDR3 DNA sequence: TGCAGCGCCTCCAGGGGGACGGGCGAGCAGTACTTC. Its protein product is CSASRGTGEQYF.